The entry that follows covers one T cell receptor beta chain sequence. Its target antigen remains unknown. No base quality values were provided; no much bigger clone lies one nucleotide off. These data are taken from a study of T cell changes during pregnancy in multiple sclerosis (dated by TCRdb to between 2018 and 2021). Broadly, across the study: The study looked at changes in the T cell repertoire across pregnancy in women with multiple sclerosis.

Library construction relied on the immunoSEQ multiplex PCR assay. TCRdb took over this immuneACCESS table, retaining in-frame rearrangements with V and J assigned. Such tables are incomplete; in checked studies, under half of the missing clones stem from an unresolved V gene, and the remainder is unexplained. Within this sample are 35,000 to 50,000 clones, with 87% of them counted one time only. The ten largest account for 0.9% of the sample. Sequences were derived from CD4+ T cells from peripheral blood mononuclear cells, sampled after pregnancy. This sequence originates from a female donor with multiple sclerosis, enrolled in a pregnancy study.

The DNA is as follows: TGTGCCAGCAGTTACTGGGCAGGGCCAAACACTGAAGCTTTCTTT. This yields the protein CASSYWAGPNTEAFF. The chain is encoded by TRBV6-5 joined to TRBJ1-1; the D region possibly corresponds to TRBD1 (5 bases align). From its cysteine to its phenylalanine, the CDR3 spans 15 amino acids. This entry keeps only the CDR3 DNA: 45 bases, framed from base 1. V is clipped by 1 base and J by 2 bases, and the sequence between their germline boundaries is 11 bases long. CDR1 is given as MNHEY and CDR2 as SVGAGI, both from the germline V gene.